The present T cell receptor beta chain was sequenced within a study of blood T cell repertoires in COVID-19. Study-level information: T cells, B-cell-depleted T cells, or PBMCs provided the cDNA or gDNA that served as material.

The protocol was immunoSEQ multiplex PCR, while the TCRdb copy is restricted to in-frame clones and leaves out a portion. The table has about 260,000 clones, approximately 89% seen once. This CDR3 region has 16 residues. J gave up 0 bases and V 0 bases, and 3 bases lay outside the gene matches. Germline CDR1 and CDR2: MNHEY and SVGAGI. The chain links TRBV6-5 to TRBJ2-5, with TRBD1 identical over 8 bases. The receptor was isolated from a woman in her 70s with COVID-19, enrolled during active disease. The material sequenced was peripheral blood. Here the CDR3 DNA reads TGTGCCAGCAGTTACTCAATACAGGGGGACCAAGAGACCCAGTACTTC. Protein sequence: CASSYSIQGDQETQYF.